This T cell receptor beta chain emerged from a study of blood T cell repertoires in COVID-19. As for the study in general: The study drew acute and convalescent COVID-19 samples from the United States, Italy and Spain. PBMCs, B-cell-depleted T cells, or T cells provided the cDNA or gDNA that made up the material.

J was trimmed by 1 base and V by 3 bases; bases with no gene match: 10. The germline CDR1 and CDR2 sequences are WSHSY and SAAADI. The length of the CDR3 is 17 residues. As originally analysed: Nucleated cell number was recorded as an estimate derived from reference gene primer amplification. Measured with immunoSEQ multiplex PCR; TCRdb has only the in-frame clones, and not every one. V, J and clone size reflect that table, while D and trimming were determined from the DNA. The sample has under 250,000 clones, about 85% seen once. V gene TRBV10-2 combines with J gene TRBJ2-3; 7 bases are shared with TRBD2. The TCR comes from a man in his forties or fifties who had recovered from COVID-19. The sequenced sample consisted of peripheral blood. CDR3 sequence: CASSDRGGRIRTDTQYF. In DNA form, the CDR3 reads TGCGCCAGCAGTGACCGCGGGGGTCGGATTCGCACAGATACGCAGTATTTT.